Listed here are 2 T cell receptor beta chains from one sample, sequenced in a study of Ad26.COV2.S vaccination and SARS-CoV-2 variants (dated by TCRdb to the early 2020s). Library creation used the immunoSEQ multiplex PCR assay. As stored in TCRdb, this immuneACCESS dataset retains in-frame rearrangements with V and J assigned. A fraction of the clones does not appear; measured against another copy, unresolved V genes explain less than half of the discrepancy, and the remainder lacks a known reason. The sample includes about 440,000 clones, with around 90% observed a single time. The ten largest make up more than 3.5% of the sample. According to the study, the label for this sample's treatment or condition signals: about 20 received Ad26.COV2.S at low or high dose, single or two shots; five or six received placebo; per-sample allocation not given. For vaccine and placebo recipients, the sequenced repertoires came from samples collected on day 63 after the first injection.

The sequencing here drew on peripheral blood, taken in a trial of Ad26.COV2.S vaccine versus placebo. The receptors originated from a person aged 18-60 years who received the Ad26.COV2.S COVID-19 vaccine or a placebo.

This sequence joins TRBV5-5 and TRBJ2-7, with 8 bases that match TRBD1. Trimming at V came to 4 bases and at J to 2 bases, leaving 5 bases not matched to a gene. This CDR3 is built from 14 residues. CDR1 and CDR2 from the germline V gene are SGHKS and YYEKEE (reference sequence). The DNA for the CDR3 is TGTGCCAGCAGCCCTGGGACAGGCCCCTACGAGCAGTACTTC. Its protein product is CASSPGTGPYEQYF.

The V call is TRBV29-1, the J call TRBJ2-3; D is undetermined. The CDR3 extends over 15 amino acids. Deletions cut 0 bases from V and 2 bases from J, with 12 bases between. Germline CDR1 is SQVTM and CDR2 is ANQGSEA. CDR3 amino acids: CSVEDTTTTTDTQYF. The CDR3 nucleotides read TGCAGCGTTGAAGACACAACAACTACCACAGATACGCAGTATTTT.